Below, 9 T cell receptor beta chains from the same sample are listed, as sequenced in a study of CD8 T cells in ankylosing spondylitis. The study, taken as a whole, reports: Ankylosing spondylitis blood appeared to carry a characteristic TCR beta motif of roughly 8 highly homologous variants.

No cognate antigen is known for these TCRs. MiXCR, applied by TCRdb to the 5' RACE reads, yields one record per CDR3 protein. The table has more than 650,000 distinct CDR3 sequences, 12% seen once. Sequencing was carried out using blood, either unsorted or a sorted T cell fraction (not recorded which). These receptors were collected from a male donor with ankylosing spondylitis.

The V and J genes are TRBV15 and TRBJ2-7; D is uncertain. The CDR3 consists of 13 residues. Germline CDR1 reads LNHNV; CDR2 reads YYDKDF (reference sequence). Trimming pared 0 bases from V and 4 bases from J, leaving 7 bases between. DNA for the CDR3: TGTGCCACCAGCAGAGAGGACGGATACGAGCAGTACTTC. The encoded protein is CATSREDGYEQYF.

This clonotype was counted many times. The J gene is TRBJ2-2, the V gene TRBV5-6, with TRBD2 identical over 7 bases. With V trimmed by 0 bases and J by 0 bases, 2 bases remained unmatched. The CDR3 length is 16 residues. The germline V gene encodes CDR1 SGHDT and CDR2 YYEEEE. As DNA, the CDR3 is TGTGCCAGCAGCTTGGGTGCGGGGGCGAACACCGGGGAGCTGTTTTTT. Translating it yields CASSLGAGANTGELFF.

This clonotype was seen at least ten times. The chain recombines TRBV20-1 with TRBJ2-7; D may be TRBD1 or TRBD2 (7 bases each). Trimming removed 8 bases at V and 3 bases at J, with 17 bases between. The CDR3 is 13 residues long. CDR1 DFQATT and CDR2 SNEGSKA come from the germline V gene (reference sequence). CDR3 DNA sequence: TGCAGTCCCAGGGGGGGGAATGGCTACGAGCAGTACTTC. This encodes CSPRGGNGYEQYF.

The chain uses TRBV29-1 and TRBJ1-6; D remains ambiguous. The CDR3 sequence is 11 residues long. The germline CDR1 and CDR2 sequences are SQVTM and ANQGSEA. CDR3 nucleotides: TGCCCCCAGTTGAGGAATTCACCCCTCCACTTT. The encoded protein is CPQLRNSPLHF. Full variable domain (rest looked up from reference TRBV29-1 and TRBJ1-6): SAVISQKPSRDICQRGTSLTIQCQVDSQVTMMFWYRQQPGQSLTLIATANQGSEATYESGFVIDKFPISRPNLTFSTLTVSNMSPEDSSIYLCPQLRNSPLHFGNGTRLTVT.

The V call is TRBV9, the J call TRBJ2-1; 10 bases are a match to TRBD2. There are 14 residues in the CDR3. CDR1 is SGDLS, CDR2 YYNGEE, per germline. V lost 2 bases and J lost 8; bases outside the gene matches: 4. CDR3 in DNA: TGTGCCAGCAGCGTCTTAAGCGGGGGGGATGAGCAGTTCTTC. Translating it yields CASSVLSGGDEQFF.

The CDR3 DNA reads TGTGCCAGCAGCTTAGAGAGACTTCAAGAGACCCAGTACTTC. Translating it yields CASSLERLQETQYF. This chain joins TRBV7-2 and TRBJ2-5; D not resolved. Germline V gene lookup returns CDR1 SGHTA and CDR2 FQGNSA. CDR3 length: 14 residues. V lost 1 base and J lost 2, with 8 bases in between.

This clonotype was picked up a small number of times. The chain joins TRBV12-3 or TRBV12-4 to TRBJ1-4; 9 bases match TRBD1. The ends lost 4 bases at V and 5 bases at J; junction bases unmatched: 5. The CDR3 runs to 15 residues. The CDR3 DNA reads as TGTGCCAGCAGTTCTCATGACAGGGGGAATGAAAAACTGTTTTTT. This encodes CASSSHDRGNEKLFF.

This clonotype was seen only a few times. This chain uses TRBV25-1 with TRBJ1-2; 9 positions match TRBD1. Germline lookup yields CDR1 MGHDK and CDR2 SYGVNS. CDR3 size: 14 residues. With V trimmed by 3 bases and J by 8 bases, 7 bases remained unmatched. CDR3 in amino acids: CASSDLQGAGGYTF. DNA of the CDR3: TGTGCCAGCAGTGATTTACAGGGGGCCGGCGGCTACACCTTC.

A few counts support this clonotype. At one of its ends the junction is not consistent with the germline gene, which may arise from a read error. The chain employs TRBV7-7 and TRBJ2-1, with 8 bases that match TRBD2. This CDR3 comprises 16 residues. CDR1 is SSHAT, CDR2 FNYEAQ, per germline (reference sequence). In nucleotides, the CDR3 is TGTGCTAGCAGCTTAGGACCGGGACTAGGGACCGATGAGCAGTTCTTC. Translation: CASSLGPGLGTDEQFF.